The source of this T cell receptor (beta chain) is a study of cytomegalovirus exposure and HLA in healthy donors. Overall study: In an earlier analysis, around 100 million unique TCR beta sequences were found from approximately 190 million T cells. Findings of the study overall: In all likelihood, a cluster of highly shared sequence variants was a sequencing artifact.

Primers for the PCR totalled 60 Vbeta and 13 Jbeta. The assay was immunoSEQ multiplex PCR, and TCRdb's table has in-frame clones only and misses some. Of some 100,000 clones listed, about 80% were seen once; the top ten hold over 7%. As concerns this clone: The antigen is undetermined.

Germline V CDR1 and CDR2: SGHRS, YFSETQ. The CDR3 spans 13 residues. Trimming cost V 1 base and J 3 bases, with 7 bases left between them. This sequence joins TRBV5-1 and TRBJ2-5; D unclear. Sample: PBMCs. The sequence derives from a woman between 50 and 59 years old in good health and CMV-seropositive. The CDR3 reads CASSLRLEETQYF. The CDR3 nucleotides read TGCGCCAGCAGCTTGCGACTCGAAGAGACCCAGTACTTC.